The 6 T cell receptor beta chains listed next were all sequenced from one sample in a study of blood T cell repertoires in COVID-19. Sequenced by immunoSEQ multiplex PCR; TCRdb stores in-frame clones only, minus some. The table records some 260,000 clones, around four fifths of them present only once. Sequencing was performed on PBMCs or T cells enriched from blood (not recorded which). These receptors were obtained from a man aged 25 to 40 with acute COVID-19.

This clone was recorded only once. V usage is TRBV6-5 and J usage is TRBJ1-5; tentatively, D is TRBD1 (5 bases). Germline assignment: CDR1 MNHEY and CDR2 SVGAGI. V lost 7 bases to trimming and J lost 4 bases, with 11 bases between them. The CDR3 extends over 13 amino acids. The CDR3 DNA reads as TGTGCCAGCAATACCAGGGCAAATCAGCCCCAGCATTTT. Translation gives CASNTRANQPQHF.

V usage is TRBV18 and J usage is TRBJ1-1; 8 bases map to TRBD1. Germline V CDR1 and CDR2: KGHSH, LQKENI. This CDR3 has 17 amino acids. The V segment lost 2 bases and the J segment 11 bases; nucleotides outside the gene matches: 19. The CDR3 here is CASSPRPGTGRVENAFF. Here the CDR3 DNA reads TGTGCCAGCTCACCAAGACCCGGGACAGGAAGGGTTGAGAACGCTTTCTTT.

The gene calls are TRBV19 and TRBJ1-5; D gene ambiguous. There are 15 residues in the CDR3. The V gene lost 3 bases and the J gene lost 0 bases, with 9 bases spanning the gap. CDR1 and CDR2 (germline): LNHDA, SQIVND (reference sequence). CDR3 nucleotide sequence: TGTGCCAGTAGTATGGCGGTAGATAGCAATCAGCCCCAGCATTTT. Translated, it gives CASSMAVDSNQPQHF.

The chain links TRBV6-5 to TRBJ1-5; 11 bases align to TRBD1. From germline, CDR1 is MNHEY and CDR2 SVGAGI. The CDR3 sequence is 13 residues long. J gave up 9 bases and V 5 bases, and 3 bases lay outside the gene matches. CDR3 nucleotides: TGTGCCAGCAGTATGGGGACAGGGGGGCCCCAGCATTTT. Translating it yields CASSMGTGGPQHF.

The chain uses TRBV28 and TRBJ1-4; 7 bases are a match to TRBD1. CDR1 MDHEN and CDR2 SYDVKM come from the germline V gene. This CDR3 comprises 14 residues. After removal of 8 bases from V and 8 bases from J, the junction contained 11 bases not matched to a gene. The CDR3 region is CASAEGGAGEKLFF. CDR3 DNA sequence: TGTGCCAGCGCCGAAGGGGGCGCAGGGGAAAAACTGTTTTTT.

The gene calls are TRBV18 and TRBJ1-1; TRBD1 is a possible D gene (5 bases). V lost 2 bases and J lost 4, with 8 bases in between. The CDR3 runs 13 residues. In germline, CDR1 is KGHSH, CDR2 LQKENI. CDR3 nucleotides: TGTGCCAGCTCACCATCCGGGGGCACTGAAGCTTTCTTT. Its protein is CASSPSGGTEAFF.